This T cell receptor beta chain was captured by sequencing in a study of long-term antiretroviral therapy in people with HIV. Findings of the study overall: The blood, collected between the mid-2000s and the late 2010s, was possibly taken under older ART regimens. Patients on ART gained diversity, which nonetheless stayed below transplant donor controls.

CDR3 length: 16 amino acids. Per germline, CDR1 SGHTA and CDR2 FQGNSA. Trimming cost V 1 base and J 0 bases, with 12 bases left between them. Version v3.0 of the immunoSEQ assay was performed at survey level. The data were produced by immunoSEQ multiplex PCR, yet TCRdb's version contains in-frame clones alone and is incomplete. The sample lists approximately 30,000 clones, about 97% occurring once. This clone appeared a single time. Its specificity is unknown. Donors needed at least one pre-ART PBMC sample plus at least two post-ART samples. DNA was extracted from approximately 0.95-9.8 million thawed cryopreserved PBMC.

The origin of this receptor is a man younger than 45 with HIV. This specimen consisted of unsorted PBMCs, obtained 7.6 years after starting antiretroviral therapy. The chain combines TRBV7-2 with TRBJ1-1; D is undetermined. The DNA for the CDR3 is TGTGCCAGCAGCTTAGTGGCGGTAGAGATGAACACTGAAGCTTTCTTT. The encoded protein is CASSLVAVEMNTEAFF.